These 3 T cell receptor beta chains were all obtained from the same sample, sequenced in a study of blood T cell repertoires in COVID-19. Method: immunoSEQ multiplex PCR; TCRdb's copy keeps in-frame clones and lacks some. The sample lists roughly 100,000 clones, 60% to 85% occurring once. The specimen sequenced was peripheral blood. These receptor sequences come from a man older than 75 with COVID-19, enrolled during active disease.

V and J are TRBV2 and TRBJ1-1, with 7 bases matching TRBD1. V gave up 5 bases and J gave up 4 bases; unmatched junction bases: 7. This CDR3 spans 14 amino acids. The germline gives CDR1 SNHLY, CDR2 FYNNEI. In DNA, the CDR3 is TGTGCCAGCAGTAGGGACAGAGGTAGCACTGAAGCTTTCTTT. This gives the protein CASSRDRGSTEAFF.

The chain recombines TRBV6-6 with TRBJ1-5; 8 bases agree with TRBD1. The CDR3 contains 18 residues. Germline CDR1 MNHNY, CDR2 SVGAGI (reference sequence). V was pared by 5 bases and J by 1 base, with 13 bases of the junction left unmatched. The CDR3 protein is CASSPLLPGTGSNQPQHF. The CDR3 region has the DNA TGTGCCAGCAGTCCACTTTTACCCGGGACAGGCAGCAATCAGCCCCAGCATTTT.

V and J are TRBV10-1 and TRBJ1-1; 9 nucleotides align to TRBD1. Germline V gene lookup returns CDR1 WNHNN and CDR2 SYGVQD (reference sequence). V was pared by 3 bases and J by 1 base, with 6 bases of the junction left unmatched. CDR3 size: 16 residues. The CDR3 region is CASSEGTGRRNTEAFF. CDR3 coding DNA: TGCGCCAGCAGTGAAGGGACAGGGCGTAGGAACACTGAAGCTTTCTTT.